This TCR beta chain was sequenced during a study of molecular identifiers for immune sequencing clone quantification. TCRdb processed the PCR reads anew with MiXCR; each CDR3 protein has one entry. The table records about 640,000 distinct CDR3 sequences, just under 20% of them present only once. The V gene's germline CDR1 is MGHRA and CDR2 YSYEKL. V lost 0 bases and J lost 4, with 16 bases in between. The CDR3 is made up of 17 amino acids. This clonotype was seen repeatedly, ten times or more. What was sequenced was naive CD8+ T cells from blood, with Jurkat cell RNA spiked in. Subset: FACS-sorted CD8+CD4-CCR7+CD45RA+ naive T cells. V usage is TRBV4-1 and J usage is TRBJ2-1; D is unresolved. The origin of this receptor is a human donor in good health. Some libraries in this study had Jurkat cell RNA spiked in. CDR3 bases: TGCGCCAGCAGCCAAGACTGGTCGTTGGACGTATACAATGAGCAGTTCTTC. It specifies CASSQDWSLDVYNEQFF.